This entry lists 24 T cell receptor beta chains sequenced from one sample in a study of cytomegalovirus exposure and HLA in healthy donors. Primers included in the PCR were 60 Vbeta and 13 Jbeta primers. Clones were read by immunoSEQ multiplex PCR, and TCRdb kept only the in-frame ones, dropping some. The table shows 100,000 to 150,000 clones, with under 90% occurring only once. Sample: PBMCs. These receptors were taken from a woman between 40 and 50 years old in good health and CMV-seronegative.

This clone was observed a single time. The chain has TRBV28 and TRBJ1-5; 7 bases fit TRBD1. The germline gives CDR1 MDHEN, CDR2 SYDVKM. Trimming took 4 bases from V and 0 from J; bases not matched to a gene: 15. CDR3 size: 19 residues. The DNA for the CDR3 is TGTGCCAGCAGTTCGAGGACAGGAGGGGGGTTGGGTAGCAATCAGCCCCAGCATTTT. Its translation is CASSSRTGGGLGSNQPQHF.

The chain uses TRBV9 and TRBJ1-1, with D uncertain. Germline CDR1 SGDLS, CDR2 YYNGEE. The CDR3 runs to 14 residues. V dropped 6 bases and J dropped 1 base, with 13 bases sitting between them. The CDR3 nucleotides read TGTGCCAGCACCCCTTTAGCAGAGAACACTGAAGCTTTCTTT. Translated, it gives CASTPLAENTEAFF. The complete variable domain, with remaining parts taken from reference TRBV9 and TRBJ1-1, reads DSGVTQTPKHLITATGQRVTLRCSPRSGDLSVYWYQQSLDQGLQFLIQYYNGEERAKGNILERFSAQQFPDLHSELNLSSLELGDSALYFCASTPLAENTEAFFGQGTRLTVV.

This clone was detected once. This rearrangement joins TRBV7-9 to TRBJ2-7; 12 bases are shared with TRBD1. The CDR3 is 16 amino acids. The V gene's germline CDR1 is SEHNR and CDR2 FQNEAQ (reference sequence). Trimming took 5 bases from V and 5 from J; bases not matched to a gene: 10. This CDR3 reads CASSPPGGQGANEQYF. In nucleotides, the CDR3 is TGTGCCAGCAGCCCGCCTGGGGGACAGGGGGCGAACGAGCAGTACTTC. The full variable domain, its missing parts supplied by reference TRBV7-9 and TRBJ2-7, is DTGVSQNPRHKITKRGQNVTFRCDPISEHNRLYWYRQTLGQGPEFLTYFQNEAQLEKSRLLSDRFSAERPKGSFSTLEIQRTEQGDSAMYLCASSPPGGQGANEQYFGPGTRLTVT.

This chain joins TRBV5-1 and TRBJ2-6; D is possibly TRBD2 (5 bases). The CDR3 contains 18 residues. CDR1 and CDR2 from the germline V gene are SGHRS and YFSETQ. The V end was cut by 4 bases, the J end by 0 bases, with 17 bases between. The CDR3 loop reads CASSTTAVRYSGANVLTF. CDR3 nucleotide sequence: TGCGCCAGCAGCACAACAGCGGTCCGATACTCTGGGGCCAACGTCCTGACTTTC.

The chain employs TRBV18 and TRBJ2-7, with D unresolved. Per germline, CDR1 KGHSH and CDR2 LQKENI. V lost 3 bases, J lost 4 bases, and 10 bases lay in between. The CDR3 loop spans 13 amino acids. The CDR3 loop is CASSPTGPYEQYF. The CDR3 coding sequence is TGTGCCAGCTCACCCACTGGGCCTTACGAGCAGTACTTC.

This chain uses TRBV9 with TRBJ2-5; TRBD2 agrees at 12 bases. This CDR3 spans 16 amino acids. With V trimmed by 4 bases and J by 5 bases, 9 bases remained unmatched. CDR1 and CDR2 (germline): SGDLS, YYNGEE. In DNA, the CDR3 is TGTGCCAGCAGCTCGACTAGCGGGGGCCTGAGTGAGACCCAGTACTTC. Translation: CASSSTSGGLSETQYF.

This chain joins TRBV27 and TRBJ2-1, with 11 nucleotides matching TRBD1. CDR3 length: 16 amino acids. CDR1 MNHEY and CDR2 SMNVEV come from the germline V gene (reference sequence). Trimming removed 5 bases from V and 3 bases from J; junction bases left unmatched: 6. CDR3 in DNA: TGTGCCAGCAGTAGCCGGGACAGGGGGGACTACAATGAGCAGTTCTTC. Its protein is CASSSRDRGDYNEQFF.

This clone was recorded once. The chain carries TRBV7-8 and TRBJ2-5; the match to TRBD1 covers 7 bases. The trim removed 5 bases at V and 5 bases at J, leaving 11 bases unmatched. Germline CDR1 reads SGHVS; CDR2 reads FQNEAQ. This CDR3 is built from 15 residues. CDR3 amino acids: CASSLGQAGRETQYF. In DNA form, the CDR3 reads TGTGCCAGCAGCCTCGGACAGGCCGGGCGGGAGACCCAGTACTTC.

J is TRBJ2-5 and V is TRBV5-4; 8 positions agree with TRBD1. The trim removed 0 bases at V and 4 bases at J, leaving 5 bases unmatched. The CDR3 contains 15 residues. CDR1 is SGHNT and CDR2 is YYREEE in the germline V gene (reference sequence). The CDR3 is CASSLGQGPGETQYF. The CDR3 DNA follows: TGTGCCAGCAGCTTGGGACAGGGGCCGGGAGAGACCCAGTACTTC.

This chain connects TRBV29-1 to TRBJ1-2; TRBD1 matches at 11 bases. This CDR3 region has 13 residues. The ends lost 6 bases at V and 5 bases at J; junction bases unmatched: 5. Germline CDR1 and CDR2: SQVTM and ANQGSEA. The CDR3 sequence is CSVGTGGRYGYTF. DNA for the CDR3: TGCAGCGTCGGGACAGGGGGTCGATATGGCTACACCTTC.

The CDR3 protein is CSVRTGLSGNTIYF. In DNA form, the CDR3 reads TGCAGCGTGCGGACAGGCCTCTCTGGAAACACCATATATTTT. This chain joins TRBV29-1 and TRBJ1-3, with 7 nucleotides matching TRBD1. The CDR3 contains 14 residues. With V trimmed by 6 bases and J by 0 bases, 5 bases remained unmatched. Germline values: CDR1 SQVTM, CDR2 ANQGSEA.

This clone was recorded once. The chain employs TRBV4-3 and TRBJ2-1; 10 positions match TRBD2. V was clipped by 4 bases and J by 2 bases; unmatched bases: 5. The CDR3 spans 16 residues. The germline gives CDR1 LGHNA, CDR2 YSLEER. The CDR3 region has the DNA TGCGCCAGCAGCCTTCTTAGCGGGGGGACCTACAATGAGCAGTTCTTC. Protein: CASSLLSGGTYNEQFF.

The chain carries TRBV9 and TRBJ2-3; TRBD2 agrees at 13 bases. CDR3 length: 17 amino acids. Losses at the gene ends were 1 base for V and 0 bases for J; bases not matched to a gene: 2. From germline, CDR1 is SGDLS and CDR2 YYNGEE. The CDR3 DNA reads TGTGCCAGCAGCGTAACTAGCGGGGGGGCTAGCACAGATACGCAGTATTTT. It specifies CASSVTSGGASTDTQYF.

This rearrangement joins TRBV6-6 to TRBJ2-7; 8 nucleotides line up with TRBD1. Trimming took 0 bases from V and 9 from J; bases not matched to a gene: 4. This CDR3 region has 13 residues. CDR1 is MNHNY, CDR2 SVGAGI, per germline (reference sequence). CDR3 coding DNA: TGTGCCAGCAGTTACTCGGGACAGGCGGGGCAGTACTTC. It codes for CASSYSGQAGQYF.

A word on this clone: Likely a read error: the CDR3 ends without its conserved phenylalanine or tryptophan. The DNA is left out, because the CDR3 cannot be placed on it with certainty; the CDR3 is given as TCRdb lists it. The rearrangement uses TRBV7-9 and TRBJ1-1. CDR1 and CDR2 (germline): SEHNR, FQNEAQ (reference sequence). The CDR3 adds up to 8 amino acids, both ends counted. The CDR3 here is CASSAGPP.

The V and J genes are TRBV7-2 and TRBJ2-5, with 7 bases identical to TRBD1. The ends lost 4 bases at V and 0 bases at J; junction bases unmatched: 14. CDR1 SGHTA and CDR2 FQGNSA come from the germline V gene. The CDR3 consists of 18 residues. The CDR3 region is CASSYQGQPKPHQETQYF. The CDR3 nucleotides read TGTGCCAGCAGCTACCAGGGACAGCCCAAGCCCCACCAAGAGACCCAGTACTTC.

The genes are TRBV27 and TRBJ1-6; 10 bases are a match to TRBD1. The CDR3 is 12 amino acids. V lost 6 bases and J lost 10; bases outside the gene matches: 0. The germline CDR1 and CDR2 sequences are MNHEY and SMNVEV (reference sequence). The CDR3 spells CASRDRGSPLHF. CDR3 coding DNA: TGTGCCAGCAGGGACAGGGGGTCACCCCTCCACTTT.

The gene calls are TRBV4-2 and TRBJ2-2, with TRBD1 matching 9 bases. With V trimmed by 4 bases and J by 3 bases, 3 bases remained unmatched. CDR3 size: 15 residues. From germline, CDR1 is LGHNA and CDR2 YNFKEQ. CDR3 nucleotides: TGTGCCAGCAGCCCCGACAGGGGGTACACCGGGGAGCTGTTTTTT. Its translation is CASSPDRGYTGELFF.

V and J are TRBV6-5 and TRBJ2-2; possible D gene TRBD2, 6 bases. The CDR3 runs 14 residues. V lost 2 bases, J lost 7 bases, and 11 bases lay in between. Germline V gives CDR1 MNHEY, CDR2 SVGAGI. Written as DNA, the CDR3 is TGTGCCAGCAGTTACGGAGGGTTGGTCGGGGAGCTGTTTTTT. This sequence encodes CASSYGGLVGELFF.

A single count supports this clone. V is TRBV19 and J is TRBJ2-3; D is possibly TRBD1 (5 bases). The CDR3 has 15 residues. V gave up 4 bases and J gave up 0 bases, with 11 bases separating them. Germline V CDR1 and CDR2: LNHDA, SQIVND (reference sequence). The CDR3 bases are TGTGCCAGTAGTAAGACGGACACTAGCACAGATACGCAGTATTTT. This codes for CASSKTDTSTDTQYF.

The rearrangement links TRBV27 to TRBJ2-7; D might be TRBD2 (5 bases). CDR3 size: 17 residues. V was shortened by 0 bases and J by 5 bases, with 20 bases between the two germline ends. CDR1 is MNHEY and CDR2 is SMNVEV in the germline V gene (reference sequence). CDR3 amino acids: CASSLSISGKAWNEQYF. DNA of the CDR3: TGTGCCAGCAGTTTATCGATTTCCGGGAAAGCTTGGAACGAGCAGTACTTC.

The chain couples TRBV4-2 to TRBJ1-1, with D perhaps matching TRBD1 (5 bases). Germline-derived CDR1 and CDR2 are LGHNA and YNFKEQ. V was trimmed by 6 bases and J by 2 bases, leaving 13 bases between them. The CDR3 runs to 14 residues. DNA for the CDR3: TGTGCCAGCAGTGGGGGGAGAATCAACACTGAAGCTTTCTTT. Translating gives CASSGGRINTEAFF.

A few counts support this clone. This CDR3 reads CASSLGSTTNTEAFF. CDR3 bases: TGTGCCAGCAGCTTAGGGTCGACAACGAACACTGAAGCTTTCTTT. The chain has TRBV7-9 and TRBJ1-1; no definite D call. Germline V lookup: CDR1 SEHNR, CDR2 FQNEAQ (reference sequence). Trimming stripped 1 base from V and 1 base from J, with 10 bases between. This CDR3 spans 15 amino acids.

The chain employs TRBV4-2 and TRBJ2-5; 10 nucleotides align to TRBD2. V lost 4 bases and J lost 2; bases outside the gene matches: 7. Germline-derived CDR1 and CDR2 are LGHNA and YNFKEQ. The CDR3 extends over 16 amino acids. CDR3 in amino acids: CASSPGPSGGQETQYF. CDR3 nucleotide sequence: TGTGCCAGCAGCCCCGGCCCTAGCGGGGGACAAGAGACCCAGTACTTC.